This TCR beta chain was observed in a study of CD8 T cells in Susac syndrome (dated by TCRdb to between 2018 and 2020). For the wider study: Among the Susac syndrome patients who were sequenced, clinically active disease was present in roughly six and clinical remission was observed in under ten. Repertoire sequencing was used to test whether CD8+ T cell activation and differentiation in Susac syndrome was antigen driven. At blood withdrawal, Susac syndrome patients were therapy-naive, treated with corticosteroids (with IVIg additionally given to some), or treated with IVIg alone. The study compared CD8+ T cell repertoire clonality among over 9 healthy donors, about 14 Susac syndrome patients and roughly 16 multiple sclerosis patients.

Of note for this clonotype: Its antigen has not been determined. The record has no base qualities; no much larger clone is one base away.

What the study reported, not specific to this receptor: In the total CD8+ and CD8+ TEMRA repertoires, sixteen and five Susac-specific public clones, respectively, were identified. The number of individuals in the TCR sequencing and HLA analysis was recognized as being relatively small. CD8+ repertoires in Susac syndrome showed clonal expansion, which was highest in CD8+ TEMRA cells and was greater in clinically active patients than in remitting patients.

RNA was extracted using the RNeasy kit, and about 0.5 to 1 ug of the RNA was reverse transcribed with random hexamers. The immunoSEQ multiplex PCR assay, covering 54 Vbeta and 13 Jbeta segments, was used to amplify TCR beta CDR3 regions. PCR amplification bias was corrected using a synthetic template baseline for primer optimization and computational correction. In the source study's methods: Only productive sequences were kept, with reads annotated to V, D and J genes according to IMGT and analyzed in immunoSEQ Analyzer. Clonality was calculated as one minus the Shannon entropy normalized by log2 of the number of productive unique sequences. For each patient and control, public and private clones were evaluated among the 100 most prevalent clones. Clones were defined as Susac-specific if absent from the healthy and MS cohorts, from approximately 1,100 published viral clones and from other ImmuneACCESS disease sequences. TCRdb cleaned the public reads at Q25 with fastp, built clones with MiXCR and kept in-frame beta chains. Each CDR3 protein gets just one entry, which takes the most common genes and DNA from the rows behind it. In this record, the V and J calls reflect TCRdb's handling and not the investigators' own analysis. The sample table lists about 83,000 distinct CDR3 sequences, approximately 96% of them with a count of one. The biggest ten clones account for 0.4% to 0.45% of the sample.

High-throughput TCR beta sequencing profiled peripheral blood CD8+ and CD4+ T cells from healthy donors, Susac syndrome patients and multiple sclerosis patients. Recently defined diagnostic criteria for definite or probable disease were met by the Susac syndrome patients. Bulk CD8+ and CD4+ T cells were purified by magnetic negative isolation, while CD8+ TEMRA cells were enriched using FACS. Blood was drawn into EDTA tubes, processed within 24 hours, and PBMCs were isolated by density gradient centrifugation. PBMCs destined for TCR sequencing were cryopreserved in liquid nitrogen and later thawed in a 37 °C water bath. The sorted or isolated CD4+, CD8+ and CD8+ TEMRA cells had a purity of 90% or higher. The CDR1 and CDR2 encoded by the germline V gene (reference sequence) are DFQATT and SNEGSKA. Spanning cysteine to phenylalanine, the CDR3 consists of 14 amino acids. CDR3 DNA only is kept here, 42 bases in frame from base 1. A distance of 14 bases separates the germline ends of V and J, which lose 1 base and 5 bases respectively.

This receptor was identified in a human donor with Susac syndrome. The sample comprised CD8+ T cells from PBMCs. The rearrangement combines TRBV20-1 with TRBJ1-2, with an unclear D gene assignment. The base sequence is TGCAGTGCTAGAGGCCCGGAAATACGATATGGCTACACCTTC. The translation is CSARGPEIRYGYTF.